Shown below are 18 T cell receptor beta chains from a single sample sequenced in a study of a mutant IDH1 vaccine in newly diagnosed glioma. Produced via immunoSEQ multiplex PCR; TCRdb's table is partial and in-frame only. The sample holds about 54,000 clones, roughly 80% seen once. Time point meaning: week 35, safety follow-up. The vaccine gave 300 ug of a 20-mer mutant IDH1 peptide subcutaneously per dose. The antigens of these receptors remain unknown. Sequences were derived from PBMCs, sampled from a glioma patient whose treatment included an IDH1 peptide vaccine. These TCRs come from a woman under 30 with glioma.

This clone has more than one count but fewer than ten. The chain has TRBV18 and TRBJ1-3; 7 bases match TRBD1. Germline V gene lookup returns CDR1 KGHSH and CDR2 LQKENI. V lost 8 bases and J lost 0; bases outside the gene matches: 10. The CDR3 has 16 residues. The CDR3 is CASQSRDRISGNTIYF. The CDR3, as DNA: TGTGCCAGCCAGTCCCGGGACAGAATCTCTGGAAACACCATATATTTT.

CDR3 bases: TGTGCCAGCAGCGCAAGTGATACGCAGTATTTT. It translates to CASSASDTQYF. This chain links TRBV2 with TRBJ2-3, with no clear D. Trimming cost V 6 bases and J 6 bases, with 7 bases left between them. The CDR3 sequence is 11 residues long. Germline V gives CDR1 SNHLY, CDR2 FYNNEI. Looking up the rest from reference TRBV2 and TRBJ2-3 gives the full variable domain: EPEVTQTPSHQVTQMGQEVILRCVPISNHLYFYWYRQILGQKVEFLVSFYNNEISEKSEIFDDQFSVERPDGSNFTLKIRSTKLEDSAMYFCASSASDTQYFGPGTRLTVL.

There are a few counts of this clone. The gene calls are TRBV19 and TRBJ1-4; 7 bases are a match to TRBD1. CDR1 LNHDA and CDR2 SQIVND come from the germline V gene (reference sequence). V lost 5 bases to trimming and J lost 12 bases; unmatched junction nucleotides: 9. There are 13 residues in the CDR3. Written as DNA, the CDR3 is TGTGCCAGTAGTTTCCTCGGGACAGTAGAACTGTTTTTT. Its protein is CASSFLGTVELFF.

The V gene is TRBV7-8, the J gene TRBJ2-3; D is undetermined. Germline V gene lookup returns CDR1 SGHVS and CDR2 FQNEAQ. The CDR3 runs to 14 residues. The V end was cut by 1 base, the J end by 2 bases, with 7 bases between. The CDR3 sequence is CASSLGSLTDTQYF. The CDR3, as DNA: TGTGCCAGCAGCTTAGGGTCCCTCACAGATACGCAGTATTTT. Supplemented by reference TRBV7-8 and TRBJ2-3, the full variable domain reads GAGVSQSPRYKVAKRGQDVALRCDPISGHVSLFWYQQALGQGPEFLTYFQNEAQLDKSGLPSDRFFAERPEGSVSTLKIQRTQQEDSAVYLCASSLGSLTDTQYFGPGTRLTVL.

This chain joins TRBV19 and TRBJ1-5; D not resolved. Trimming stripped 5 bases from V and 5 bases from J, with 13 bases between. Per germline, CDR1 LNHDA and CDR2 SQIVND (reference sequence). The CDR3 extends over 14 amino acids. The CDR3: CASSFRGNYQPQHF. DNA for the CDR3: TGTGCCAGTAGTTTCCGTGGGAACTATCAGCCCCAGCATTTT.

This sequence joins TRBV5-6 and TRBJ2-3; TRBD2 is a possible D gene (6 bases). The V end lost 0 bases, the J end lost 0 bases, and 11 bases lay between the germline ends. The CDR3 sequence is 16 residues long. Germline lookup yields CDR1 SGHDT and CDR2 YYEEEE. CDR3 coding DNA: TGTGCCAGCAGCTTGGCTGAGCGGGCGAGCACAGATACGCAGTATTTT. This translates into CASSLAERASTDTQYF. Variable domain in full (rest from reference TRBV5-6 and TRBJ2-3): DAGVTQSPTHLIKTRGQQVTLRCSPKSGHDTVSWYQQALGQGPQFIFQYYEEEERQRGNFPDRFSGHQFPNYSSELNVNALLLGDSALYLCASSLAERASTDTQYFGPGTRLTVL.

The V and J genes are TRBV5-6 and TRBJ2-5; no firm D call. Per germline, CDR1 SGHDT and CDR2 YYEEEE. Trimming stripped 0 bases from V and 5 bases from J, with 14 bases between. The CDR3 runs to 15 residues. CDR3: CASSLAPRPEETQYF. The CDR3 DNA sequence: TGTGCCAGCAGCTTGGCCCCTCGACCTGAGGAGACCCAGTACTTC.

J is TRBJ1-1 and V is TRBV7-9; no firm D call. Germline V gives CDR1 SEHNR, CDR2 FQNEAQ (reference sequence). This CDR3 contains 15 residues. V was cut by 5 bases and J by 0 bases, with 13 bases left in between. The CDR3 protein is CASSLGSNLNTEAFF. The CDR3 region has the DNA TGTGCCAGCAGCCTAGGGTCAAACTTGAACACTGAAGCTTTCTTT.

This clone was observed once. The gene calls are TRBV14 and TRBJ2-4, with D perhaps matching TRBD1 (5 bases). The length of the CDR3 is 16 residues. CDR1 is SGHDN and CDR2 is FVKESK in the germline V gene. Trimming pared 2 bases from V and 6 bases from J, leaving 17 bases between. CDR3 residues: CASSQTSQGVRNIQYF. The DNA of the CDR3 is TGTGCCAGCAGCCAAACAAGCCAAGGGGTGAGAAACATTCAGTACTTC.

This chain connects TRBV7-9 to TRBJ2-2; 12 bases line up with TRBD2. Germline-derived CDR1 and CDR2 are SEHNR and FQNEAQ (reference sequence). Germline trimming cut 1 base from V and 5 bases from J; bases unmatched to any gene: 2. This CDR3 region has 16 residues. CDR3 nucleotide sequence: TGTGCCAGCAGCTTAGGACTAGCGGGAGTTACCGGGGAGCTGTTTTTT. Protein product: CASSLGLAGVTGELFF.

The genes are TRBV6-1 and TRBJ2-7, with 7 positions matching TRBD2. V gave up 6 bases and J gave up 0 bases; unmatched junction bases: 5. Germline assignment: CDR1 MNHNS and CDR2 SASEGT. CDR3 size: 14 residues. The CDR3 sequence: CASRPGGSSYEQYF. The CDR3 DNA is TGTGCCAGCAGACCCGGGGGGAGCTCCTACGAGCAGTACTTC.

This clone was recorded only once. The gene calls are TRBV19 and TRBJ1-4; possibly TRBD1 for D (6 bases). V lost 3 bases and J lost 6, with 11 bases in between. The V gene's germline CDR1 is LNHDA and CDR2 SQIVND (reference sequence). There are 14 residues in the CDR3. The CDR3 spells CASSMGASYEKLFF. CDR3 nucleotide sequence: TGTGCCAGTAGTATGGGGGCATCATATGAAAAACTGTTTTTT.

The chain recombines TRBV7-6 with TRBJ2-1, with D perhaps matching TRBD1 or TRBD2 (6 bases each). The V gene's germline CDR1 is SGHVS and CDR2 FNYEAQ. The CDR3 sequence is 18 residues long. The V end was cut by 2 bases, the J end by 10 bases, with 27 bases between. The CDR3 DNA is TGTGCCAGCAGCTTATACGCCGGGGGCGGGACGACATTCAGGGAGCAGTTCTTC. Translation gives CASSLYAGGGTTFREQFF.

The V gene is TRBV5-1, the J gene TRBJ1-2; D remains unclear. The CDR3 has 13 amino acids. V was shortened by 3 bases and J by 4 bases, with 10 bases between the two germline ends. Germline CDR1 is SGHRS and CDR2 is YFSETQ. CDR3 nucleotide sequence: TGCGCCAGCAGCTCCCTGGAGGCCTATGGCTACACCTTC. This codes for CASSSLEAYGYTF.

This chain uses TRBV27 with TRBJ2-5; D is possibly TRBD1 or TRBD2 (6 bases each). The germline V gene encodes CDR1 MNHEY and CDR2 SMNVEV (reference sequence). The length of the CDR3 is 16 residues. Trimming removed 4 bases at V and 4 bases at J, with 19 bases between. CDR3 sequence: CASSYTGARRGETQYF. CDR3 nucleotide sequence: TGTGCCAGCAGTTATACGGGGGCGCGACGGGGAGAGACCCAGTACTTC.

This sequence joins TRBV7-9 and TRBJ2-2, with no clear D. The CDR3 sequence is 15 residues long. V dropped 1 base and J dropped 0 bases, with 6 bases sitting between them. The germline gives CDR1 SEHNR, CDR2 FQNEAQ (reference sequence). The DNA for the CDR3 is TGTGCCAGCAGCTTAGGGACCTCGAACACCGGGGAGCTGTTTTTT. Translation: CASSLGTSNTGELFF.

The CDR3 reads CASSVAQDSGNTIYF. As DNA, the CDR3 is TGTGCCAGCAGCGTAGCCCAAGACTCTGGAAACACCATATATTTT. The chain couples TRBV9 to TRBJ1-3, with D unresolved. CDR1 is SGDLS, CDR2 YYNGEE, per germline. The V gene lost 0 bases and the J gene lost 0 bases, with 7 bases spanning the gap. The CDR3 sequence is 15 residues long.

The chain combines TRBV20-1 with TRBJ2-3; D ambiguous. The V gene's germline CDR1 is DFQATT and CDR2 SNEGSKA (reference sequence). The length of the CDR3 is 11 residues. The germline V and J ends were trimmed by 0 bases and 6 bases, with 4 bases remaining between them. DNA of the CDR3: TGCAGTGCTAGAGAGGTGGATACGCAGTATTTT. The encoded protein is CSAREVDTQYF.